A single sample gave rise to the 30 T cell receptor beta chains below, sequenced in a study of T-cell reconstitution after alpha-beta-depleted transplantation in children. TCRbeta library preparation incorporated unique molecular identifiers. One entry per CDR3 protein, called by TCRdb with MiXCR from the PCR reads. The sample holds 700,000 to 950,000 distinct CDR3 sequences; 15% to 20% are singletons and the top ten take about 5%. The source was PBMCs, mostly from graft donor cells, collected 360 days after TCRalphabeta/CD19-depleted stem cell transplant. These receptors were obtained from a male patient younger than 18 who had a stem cell transplant for acute lymphoblastic leukemia, so the T cells may come from the graft donor.

This clonotype appeared a few times. The V and J genes are TRBV6-1 and TRBJ1-1; weak D call: TRBD1 (6 bases). Germline V lookup: CDR1 MNHNS, CDR2 SASEGT. The ends were cut back, 5 bases at V and 3 bases at J, with 16 bases in the middle. This CDR3 comprises 15 residues. CDR3 region: CASSPVGGGYTEAFF. The CDR3 nucleotides are TGTGCCAGCAGTCCCGTTGGGGGCGGGTACACTGAAGCTTTCTTT.

This chain uses TRBV21-1 with TRBJ2-2; the table gives TRBD1 as D, unverified against the DNA. TRBV21-1 is termed a pseudogene. The CDR3 consists of 15 residues. The CDR3 region has the DNA TGTGCCAGCAGGGGGGGGGGACAGAACACCGGGGAGCTGTTTTTT. Protein: CASRGGGQNTGELFF.

The chain is built from TRBV12-3 or TRBV12-4 and TRBJ2-2; D is perhaps TRBD1 (5 bases). Trimming took off 3 bases at V and 2 bases at J, with 10 bases between the two ends. The CDR3 has 15 amino acids. DNA for the CDR3: TGTGCCAGCAGTTTTGTGACAGTAAACACCGGGGAGCTGTTTTTT. This encodes CASSFVTVNTGELFF.

This clonotype has only a few counts. V usage is TRBV20-1 and J usage is TRBJ2-5, with TRBD1 as a possible D gene (6 bases). The CDR3 is 12 amino acids. V was cut by 6 bases and J by 5 bases, with 13 bases left in between. CDR1 and CDR2 (germline): DFQATT, SNEGSKA (reference sequence). The CDR3 loop is CSAGRTAETQYF. CDR3 DNA sequence: TGCAGTGCCGGTCGGACAGCGGAGACCCAGTACTTC.

This clonotype has a count of ten or more. J is TRBJ2-7 and V is TRBV20-1; no firm D call. The V gene's germline CDR1 is DFQATT and CDR2 SNEGSKA (reference sequence). V lost 2 bases and J 4 bases, leaving 15 bases between the germline ends. The CDR3 sequence is 14 residues long. Written as DNA, the CDR3 is TGCAGTGCTAGACCCCCGCAGCCTAGTTACGAGCAGTACTTC. Residues: CSARPPQPSYEQYF.

This clonotype appeared a few times. The rearrangement links TRBV15 to TRBJ2-3; weak D call: TRBD1 (6 bases). Germline V gene lookup returns CDR1 LNHNV and CDR2 YYDKDF (reference sequence). This CDR3 region has 15 residues. Trimming shortened V by 1 base and J by 0 bases, and 8 bases separated the two germline ends. CDR3 residues: CATSRVGTSTDTQYF. In DNA, the CDR3 is TGTGCCACCAGCAGAGTCGGGACAAGCACAGATACGCAGTATTTT. The entire variable domain, with the rest obtained from reference TRBV15 and TRBJ2-3, is as follows: DAMVIQNPRYQVTQFGKPVTLSCSQTLNHNVMYWYQQKSSQAPKLLFHYYDKDFNNEADTPDNFQSRRPNTSFCFLDIRSPGLGDTAMYLCATSRVGTSTDTQYFGPGTRLTVL.

This clonotype has a count of ten or more. This chain links TRBV7-2 with TRBJ2-7; D is uncertain. The CDR3 is made up of 12 amino acids. Trimming left V 5 bases short and J 4 bases short, with 9 bases between. Germline CDR1 is SGHTA and CDR2 is FQGNSA. Written as DNA, the CDR3 is TGTGCCAGCAGCCCCTACCGGTACGAGCAGTACTTC. The encoded protein is CASSPYRYEQYF.

This chain joins TRBV25-1 and TRBJ2-5; D uncertain. This CDR3 contains 11 residues. Germline V gene sequence: CDR1 MGHDK, CDR2 SYGVNS. V lost 6 bases, J lost 10 bases, and 12 bases lay in between. CDR3 coding DNA: TGTGCCAGCAGAGACTCCGAAGGCCAGTACTTC. The encoded protein is CASRDSEGQYF.

This clonotype was counted a few times. This chain joins TRBV7-9 and TRBJ2-1; D is unresolved. The germline V gene has CDR1 SEHNR and CDR2 FQNEAQ (reference sequence). The V end lost 2 bases, the J end lost 0 bases, and 14 bases lay between the germline ends. CDR3 size: 17 residues. The CDR3 protein is CASSLSLGGSSYNEQFF. CDR3 nucleotide sequence: TGTGCCAGCAGCTTAAGTTTGGGCGGTAGCTCCTACAATGAGCAGTTCTTC.

Comment on this clonotype: Since a much larger clone is just one base distant, this may be a read error. The chain recombines TRBV20-1 with TRBJ1-2; perhaps TRBD1 as D (6 bases). Germline loops: CDR1 DFQATT, CDR2 SNEGSKA (reference sequence). The CDR3 consists of 12 residues. As DNA, the CDR3 is TGCTGTGCTAGACCCAGGGGATTAGGCTACACCTTC. It yields the protein CCARPRGLGYTF.

This clonotype has just a few counts. The chain joins TRBV11-2 to TRBJ2-1; TRBD2 aligns across 9 bases. In germline, CDR1 is SGHAT, CDR2 FQNNGV. The length of the CDR3 is 19 residues. J was trimmed by 8 bases and V by 1 base; bases with no gene match: 18. The CDR3 reads CASSLVGSIMREGRDEQFF. The DNA of the CDR3 is TGTGCCAGCAGCTTAGTAGGGTCTATTATGCGGGAGGGCCGGGATGAGCAGTTCTTC.

V gene TRBV4-1 combines with J gene TRBJ2-5; 10 bases are a match to TRBD1. Germline CDR1 and CDR2: MGHRA and YSYEKL. The CDR3 contains 16 residues. Germline trimming cut 8 bases from V and 5 bases from J; bases unmatched to any gene: 14. The CDR3 loop is CASRLRQGAGKETQYF. DNA of the CDR3: TGCGCCAGCCGACTTCGACAGGGGGCGGGTAAGGAGACCCAGTACTTC.

This chain links TRBV5-1 with TRBJ1-1; unclear D gene. CDR3 length: 15 amino acids. V lost 6 bases and J lost 0, with 15 bases in between. CDR1 and CDR2 (germline): SGHRS, YFSETQ. The CDR3 sequence: CASKLRRVMNTEAFF. The CDR3 region has the DNA TGCGCCAGCAAACTCAGGCGTGTTATGAACACTGAAGCTTTCTTT.

J is TRBJ2-1 and V is TRBV4-2, with a possible D match to TRBD1 (7 bases). Trimming stripped 0 bases from V and 0 bases from J, with 24 bases between. Per germline, CDR1 LGHNA and CDR2 YNFKEQ. The CDR3 length is 21 residues. The CDR3 region is CASSQDPGGTRLGSSYNEQFF. In DNA, the CDR3 is TGTGCCAGCAGCCAAGATCCAGGGGGGACCAGACTGGGGAGCTCCTACAATGAGCAGTTCTTC.

In its sample, this clonotype was seen a few times. The chain has TRBV10-3 and TRBJ2-7; D gene uncertain. This CDR3 is built from 15 residues. Germline V CDR1 and CDR2: ENHRY, SYGVKD. The V gene lost 3 bases and the J gene lost 0 bases, with 12 bases spanning the gap. This CDR3 is CAISDYWEISYEQYF. The CDR3 DNA sequence: TGTGCCATCAGTGACTACTGGGAAATCTCCTACGAGCAGTACTTC.

This clonotype was observed a few times. The chain is built from TRBV5-1 and TRBJ2-7, with TRBD2 identical over 13 bases. This CDR3 region has 16 residues. Germline V gives CDR1 SGHRS, CDR2 YFSETQ. Germline trimming cut 3 bases from V and 2 bases from J; bases unmatched to any gene: 5. For the CDR3, the DNA is TGCGCCAGCAGCTCTGGGACTAGCGGGGACCCCTACGAGCAGTACTTC. It encodes CASSSGTSGDPYEQYF. The variable domain in full, completed from reference TRBV5-1 and TRBJ2-7, reads KAGVTQTPRYLIKTRGQQVTLSCSPISGHRSVSWYQQTPGQGLQFLFEYFSETQRNKGNFPGRFSGRQFSNSRSEMNVSTLELGDSALYLCASSSGTSGDPYEQYFGPGTRLTVT.

This clonotype was counted between two and nine times. The gene calls are TRBV2 and TRBJ2-2; TRBD1 aligns across 8 bases. V was clipped by 10 bases and J by 5 bases; unmatched bases: 9. The CDR3 spans 14 residues. CDR1 is SNHLY, CDR2 FYNNEI, per germline. The CDR3 sequence: CATKDRAQTGELFF. In DNA form, the CDR3 reads TGTGCCACCAAGGACAGGGCCCAGACCGGGGAGCTGTTTTTT.

As regards this clonotype: One end of the junction is discordant with germline, which a read error may explain. DNA for the CDR3: TGTGCCAGCAGCGTTTACAGGGAGTACCAAGTGACCCAGTACTTC. As protein: CASSVYREYQVTQYF. The genes are TRBV9 and TRBJ2-5, with TRBD1 as a possible D gene (6 bases). This CDR3 region has 15 residues. Germline V CDR1 and CDR2: SGDLS, YYNGEE.

The chain links TRBV27 to TRBJ2-5, with 9 bases fitting TRBD1. The CDR3 extends over 15 amino acids. The V segment lost 5 bases and the J segment 7 bases; nucleotides outside the gene matches: 11. Germline V lookup: CDR1 MNHEY, CDR2 SMNVEV (reference sequence). The CDR3 DNA reads as TGTGCCAGCAGTAAGACAGGGGGGACCGCCGGGACCCAGTACTTC. It yields the protein CASSKTGGTAGTQYF.

The chain is built from TRBV7-3 and TRBJ2-5; 7 bases match TRBD2. Germline values: CDR1 SGHTA, CDR2 FQGTGA. The CDR3 runs to 15 residues. V was pared by 5 bases and J by 1 base, with 7 bases of the junction left unmatched. The CDR3 is CASSATGGPQETQYF. DNA for the CDR3: TGTGCCAGCAGCGCGACGGGAGGCCCCCAAGAGACCCAGTACTTC.

The chain combines TRBV12-3 or TRBV12-4 with TRBJ2-2; D perhaps matches TRBD2 (6 bases). This CDR3 spans 15 amino acids. Trimming took 5 bases from V and 4 from J, leaving 14 bases between them. The CDR3 DNA reads TGTGCCAGCAGTCCACCCGGGAGCCCCACCGGGGAGCTGTTTTTT. As protein: CASSPPGSPTGELFF.

The chain recombines TRBV12-3 or TRBV12-4 with TRBJ1-6, with a possible D match to TRBD1 (6 bases). The V gene lost 3 bases and the J gene lost 7 bases, with 10 bases spanning the gap. The CDR3 sequence is 14 residues long. The CDR3 sequence: CASSFGQLNSPLHF. The CDR3 DNA follows: TGTGCCAGCAGTTTCGGACAGTTAAATTCACCCCTCCACTTT.

The chain is built from TRBV9 and TRBJ2-1; a weak D match, TRBD2 (6 bases). V lost 4 bases and J 7 bases, leaving 18 bases between the germline ends. The CDR3 is 15 residues long. Germline V gene data show CDR1 as SGDLS and CDR2 as YYNGEE. CDR3 sequence reads: CASSSYRDSRNEQFF. CDR3 nucleotides: TGTGCCAGCAGCTCTTACCGGGACTCCCGGAATGAGCAGTTCTTC.

This clonotype was seen only a few times. The chain recombines TRBV10-2 with TRBJ1-2; D call uncertain. The CDR3 has 17 residues. CDR1 WSHSY and CDR2 SAAADI come from the germline V gene. Trimming removed 1 base at V and 8 bases at J, with 23 bases between. The chain's CDR3 is CASSEFNRDQTRRGYTF. The CDR3 nucleotides read TGCGCCAGCAGTGAGTTCAACAGAGACCAGACACGGAGGGGCTACACCTTC.

There are many counts of this clonotype. The chain has TRBV2 and TRBJ1-2, with a weak D call TRBD1 (5 bases). Looked up from germline, CDR1 is SNHLY and CDR2 is FYNNEI. V dropped 6 bases and J dropped 0 bases, with 11 bases sitting between them. This CDR3 region has 14 residues. This chain's CDR3 is CASRGRAANYGYTF. In DNA, the CDR3 is TGTGCCAGCAGGGGCAGGGCAGCTAACTATGGCTACACCTTC.

This clonotype was picked up many times. This rearrangement joins TRBV20-1 to TRBJ2-7; no reliable D call. The V end was cut by 3 bases, the J end by 3 bases, with 9 bases between. The germline V gene has CDR1 DFQATT and CDR2 SNEGSKA (reference sequence). CDR3 size: 12 residues. The CDR3 spells CSASLQSYEQYF. The CDR3 DNA reads as TGCAGTGCTAGCCTACAGAGCTACGAGCAGTACTTC.

The table lists this clonotype with many counts. V gene TRBV12-3 or TRBV12-4 combines with J gene TRBJ2-1, with 10 bases aligning to TRBD2. The V gene end was trimmed by 6 bases and the J gene end by 5 bases; junction bases not matched to a gene: 4. The CDR3 covers 14 residues. CDR3 sequence (DNA): TGTGCCAGCAGCCGGACTAGCGGACACAATGAGCAGTTCTTC. Its translation is CASSRTSGHNEQFF.

This sequence joins TRBV2 and TRBJ2-1; 13 bases are a match to TRBD2. CDR1 is SNHLY, CDR2 FYNNEI, per germline. This CDR3 region has 15 residues. The trim removed 7 bases at V and 9 bases at J, leaving 9 bases unmatched. DNA of the CDR3: TGTGCCAGCACCCGAGGACTAGCGGGAGTGGGTGAGCAGTTCTTC. Its translation: CASTRGLAGVGEQFF.

This clonotype has more than one count but fewer than ten. The V and J genes are TRBV2 and TRBJ2-6; D may be TRBD2 (5 bases). This CDR3 has 15 amino acids. Germline CDR1 reads SNHLY; CDR2 reads FYNNEI. With 6 bases removed from V and 1 base from J, the gap between germline ends came to 10 bases. CDR3 DNA: TGTGCCAGCAGAGCGCGGGTGTCTGGGGCCAACGTCCTGACTTTC. Protein: CASRARVSGANVLTF. The variable domain in full, with the rest retrieved from reference TRBV2 and TRBJ2-6, is EPEVTQTPSHQVTQMGQEVILRCVPISNHLYFYWYRQILGQKVEFLVSFYNNEISEKSEIFDDQFSVERPDGSNFTLKIRSTKLEDSAMYFCASRARVSGANVLTFGAGSRLTVL.

The sample holds one count of this clonotype. The chain couples TRBV9 to TRBJ2-7, with TRBD1 matching over 9 bases. The CDR3 loop spans 14 amino acids. J gave up 3 bases and V 3 bases, and 4 bases lay outside the gene matches. Germline CDR1 and CDR2: SGDLS and YYNGEE. The CDR3 protein is CASSAGQGNYEQYF. The CDR3 region has the DNA TGTGCCAGCAGCGCGGGACAGGGAAACTACGAGCAGTACTTC.